This T cell receptor beta chain originates from a study of shared clonotypes between healthy human individuals. Generated by immunoSEQ multiplex PCR, the TCRdb table keeps only in-frame clones and is missing some. Here the sample spans about 2.4 million clones, just over 90% being singletons. Trimming removed 7 bases from V and 6 bases from J, with 16 bases in between. CDR1 is MDHEN, CDR2 SYDVKM, per germline. The CDR3 runs to 13 residues. The sequenced sample was naive CD4+ T cells sorted from blood. Subset of the sample: CD45RA+ positively selected. The receptor was isolated from a man aged 18 to 35 in good health. This chain connects TRBV28 to TRBJ2-7; D is possibly TRBD1 (6 bases). CDR3 amino acids: CASKGHQPLEQYF. The DNA of the CDR3 is TGTGCCAGCAAGGGACATCAGCCCCTCGAGCAGTACTTC. Together with reference TRBV28 and TRBJ2-7, the CDR3 gives the full variable domain: DVKVTQSSRYLVKRTGEKVFLECVQDMDHENMFWYRQDPGLGLRLIYFSYDVKMKEKGDIPEGYSVSREKKERFSLILESASTNQTSMYLCASKGHQPLEQYFGPGTRLTVT.